Detailed here is one T cell receptor (beta chain). This sample is part of a study of blood T cell repertoires in COVID-19. Background on the study: Whether acute or convalescent, the COVID-19 samples came from the United States, Italy and Spain. Sources were T cells, B-cell-depleted T cells, or PBMCs; the material itself was cDNA or gDNA.

V lost 2 bases to trimming and J lost 2 bases; unmatched junction nucleotides: 12. The CDR3 contains 19 residues. Per germline, CDR1 SGHRS and CDR2 YFSETQ. In the original analysis: Amplifying reference gene primers gave estimates of nucleated cell counts. TCRdb's table, derived via immunoSEQ multiplex PCR, lists solely in-frame clones and lacks some. Clone size and V and J calls were adopted from that table, with D and trimming inferred from the DNA. This sample has approximately 84,000 clones; 70% to 80% occur once, and the top ten carry about 15%. The specimen sequenced was peripheral blood. The chain joins TRBV5-1 to TRBJ2-2; 10 bases align to TRBD2. This receptor was identified in a human donor in a cohort sampled during active COVID-19. The CDR3 protein is CASSFDVEKRGGNTGELFF. CDR3 sequence (DNA): TGCGCCAGCAGCTTCGACGTGGAAAAGCGGGGGGGCAACACCGGGGAGCTGTTTTTT.